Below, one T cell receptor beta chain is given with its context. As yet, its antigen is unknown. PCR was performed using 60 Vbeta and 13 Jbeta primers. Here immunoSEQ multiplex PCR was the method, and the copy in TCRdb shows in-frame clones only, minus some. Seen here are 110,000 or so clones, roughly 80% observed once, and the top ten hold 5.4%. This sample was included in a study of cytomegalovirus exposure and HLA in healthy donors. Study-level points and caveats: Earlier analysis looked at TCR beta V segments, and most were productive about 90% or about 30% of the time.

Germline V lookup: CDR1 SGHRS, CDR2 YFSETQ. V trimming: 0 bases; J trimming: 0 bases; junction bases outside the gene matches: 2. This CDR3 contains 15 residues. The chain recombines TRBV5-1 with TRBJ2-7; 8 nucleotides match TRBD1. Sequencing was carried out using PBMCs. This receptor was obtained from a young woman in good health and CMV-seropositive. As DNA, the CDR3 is TGCGCCAGCAGCTTGGGACAGGGGAGCTCCTACGAGCAGTACTTC. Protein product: CASSLGQGSSYEQYF.